These 4 T cell receptor beta chains originate from one sample sequenced in a study of blood T cell repertoires in COVID-19. The table came from immunoSEQ multiplex PCR; TCRdb's copy has only in-frame clones and leaves some out. Of 73,000 or so clones listed, less than 75% are singletons. Sequenced input: peripheral blood. These receptors came from a man aged 55 to 70 with acute or convalescent COVID-19.

This clone turned up a few times. This rearrangement joins TRBV6-6 to TRBJ2-3, with 12 nucleotides matching TRBD2. With V trimmed by 10 bases and J by 11 bases, 13 bases remained unmatched. Per germline, CDR1 MNHNY and CDR2 SVGAGI (reference sequence). The CDR3 has 14 residues. The CDR3 DNA reads TGTGCCACGGAAAAGACTAGCGGGGGCCGACGGCAGTATTTT. It yields the protein CATEKTSGGRRQYF.

The rearrangement links TRBV5-5 to TRBJ2-5; 7 bases are shared with TRBD1. Germline V CDR1 and CDR2: SGHKS, YYEKEE (reference sequence). This CDR3 region has 15 residues. The trim removed 4 bases at V and 0 bases at J, leaving 6 bases unmatched. The CDR3, as DNA: TGTGCCAGCAGCCTGCTGGGACAGTACCAAGAGACCCAGTACTTC. It codes for CASSLLGQYQETQYF.

The V and J genes are TRBV30 and TRBJ2-5, with 11 bases matching TRBD1. V lost 0 bases to trimming and J lost 2 bases; unmatched junction nucleotides: 2. The CDR3 consists of 15 residues. The germline gives CDR1 GTSNPN, CDR2 SVGIG (reference sequence). CDR3 bases: TGTGCCTGGAGTGTCGGACAGGGGGCTCAAGAGACCCAGTACTTC. Encoded protein: CAWSVGQGAQETQYF.

The J gene is TRBJ1-2, the V gene TRBV28; 9 bases are a match to TRBD1. Germline-derived CDR1 and CDR2 are MDHEN and SYDVKM. The CDR3 spans 13 residues. V trimming: 10 bases; J trimming: 5 bases; junction bases outside the gene matches: 8. CDR3 amino acids: CATRTGEGYGYTF. The CDR3 DNA is TGTGCCACCCGGACAGGGGAAGGGTATGGCTACACCTTC.